This entry describes one T cell receptor beta chain. The entry originates in a study of blood T cell repertoires in COVID-19. The overall study: T cells, B-cell-depleted T cells, or PBMCs provided the cDNA or gDNA that served as material.

Sequenced by immunoSEQ multiplex PCR; TCRdb stores in-frame clones only, minus some. The top ten hold about 9.1% of the sample, which has more than 150,000 clones, roughly 88% seen once. V shed 1 base and J shed 4 bases, with 26 bases lying between them. This CDR3 contains 20 residues. The chain links TRBV6-7 to TRBJ1-5; a weak D match, TRBD1 (5 bases). TRBV6-7 qualifies as an ORF whose function is uncertain. The specimen was peripheral blood. This TCR came from a woman older than 75 with acute or convalescent COVID-19. CDR3 amino acids: CASSYYTPTQVGRTNQPQHF. The DNA of the CDR3 is TGTGCCAGCAGTTACTATACTCCTACTCAGGTGGGGCGGACAAATCAGCCCCAGCATTTT.